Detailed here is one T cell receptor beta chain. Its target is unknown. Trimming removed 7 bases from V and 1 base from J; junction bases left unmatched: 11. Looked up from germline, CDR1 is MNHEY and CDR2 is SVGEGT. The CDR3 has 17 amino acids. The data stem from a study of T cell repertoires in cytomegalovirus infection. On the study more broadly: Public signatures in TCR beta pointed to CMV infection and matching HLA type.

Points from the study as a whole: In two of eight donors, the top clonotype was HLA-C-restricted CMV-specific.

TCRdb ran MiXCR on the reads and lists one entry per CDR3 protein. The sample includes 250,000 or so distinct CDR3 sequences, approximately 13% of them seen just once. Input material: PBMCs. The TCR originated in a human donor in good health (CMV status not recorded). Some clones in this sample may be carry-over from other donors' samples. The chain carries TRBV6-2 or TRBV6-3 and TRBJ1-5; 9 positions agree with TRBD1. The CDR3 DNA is TGTGCCAGCATTCCCGGGACAGGGTCGGGAAGCAATCAGCCCCAGCATTTT. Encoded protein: CASIPGTGSGSNQPQHF.